This paragraph covers one TCR beta chain sequence. Its antigen is still unknown. Use of 60 Vbeta and 13 Jbeta primers characterized the PCR. Using immunoSEQ multiplex PCR, the repertoire was profiled, and TCRdb retains in-frame clones only, with some absent. The table includes more than 50,000 clones, about two thirds detected once. Germline-derived CDR1 and CDR2 are SGHVS and FQNEAQ. V was clipped by 5 bases and J by 4 bases, with 12 bases between them. CDR3 length: 14 amino acids. This sample is drawn from a study of cytomegalovirus exposure and HLA in healthy donors. General study results and limits: According to a later analysis, donors in an Asian-associated ancestry cluster reportedly had fewer N-insertions than the approximately 720-donor mean. V- and J-gene trimming in TCR beta was tied to a missense DCLRE1C variant by an analysis performed later.

Source material: PBMCs. This receptor was taken from a woman aged 60-70 years in good health and CMV-seropositive. This chain joins TRBV7-8 and TRBJ1-3; possibly TRBD1 for D (5 bases). The chain's CDR3 is CASSPRGSGNTIYF. DNA of the CDR3: TGTGCCAGCAGCCCTAGGGGATCCGGAAACACCATATATTTT. Filled out from reference TRBV7-8 and TRBJ1-3, the complete variable domain reads GAGVSQSPRYKVAKRGQDVALRCDPISGHVSLFWYQQALGQGPEFLTYFQNEAQLDKSGLPSDRFFAERPEGSVSTLKIQRTQQEDSAVYLCASSPRGSGNTIYFGEGSWLTVV.